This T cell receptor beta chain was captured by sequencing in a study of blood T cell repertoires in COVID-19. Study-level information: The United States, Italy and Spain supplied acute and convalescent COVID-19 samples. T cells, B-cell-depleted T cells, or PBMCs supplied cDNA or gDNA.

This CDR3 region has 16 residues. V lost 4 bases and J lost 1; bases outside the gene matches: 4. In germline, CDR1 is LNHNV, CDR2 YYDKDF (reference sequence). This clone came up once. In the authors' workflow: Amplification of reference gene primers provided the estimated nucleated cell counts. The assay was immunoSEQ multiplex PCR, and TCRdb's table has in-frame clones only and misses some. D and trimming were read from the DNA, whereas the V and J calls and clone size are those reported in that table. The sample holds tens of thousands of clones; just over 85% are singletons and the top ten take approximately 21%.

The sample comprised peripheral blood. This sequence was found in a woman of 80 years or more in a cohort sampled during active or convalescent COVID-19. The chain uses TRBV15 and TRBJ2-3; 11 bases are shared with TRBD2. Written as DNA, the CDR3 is TGTGCCACCAGCAAGGGACTAGCGGACCGCACAGATACGCAGTATTTT. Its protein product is CATSKGLADRTDTQYF.